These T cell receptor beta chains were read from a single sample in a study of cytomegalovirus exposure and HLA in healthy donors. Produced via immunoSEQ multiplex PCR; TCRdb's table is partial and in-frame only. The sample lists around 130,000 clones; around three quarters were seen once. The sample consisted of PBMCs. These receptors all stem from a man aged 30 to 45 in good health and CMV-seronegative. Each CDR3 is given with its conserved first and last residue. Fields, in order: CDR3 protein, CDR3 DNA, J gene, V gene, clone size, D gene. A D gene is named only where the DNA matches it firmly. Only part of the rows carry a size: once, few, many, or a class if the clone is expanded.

CASTFFGSGVSTEAFF	TGTGCCAGCACCTTCTTCGGGTCGGGGGTGTCTACTGAAGCTTTCTTT	TRBJ1-1	TRBV5-8	once	NA
CASSQGSWGGTEAFF	TGCGCCAGCAGTCAAGGGAGCTGGGGGGGCACTGAAGCTTTCTTT	TRBJ1-1	TRBV23-1	NA	NA
CASSESTAGIQPQHF	TGTGCCAGCAGTGAATCTACGGCAGGGATCCAGCCCCAGCATTTT	TRBJ1-5	TRBV25-1	NA	NA
CASRSRGTDRSNEKLFF	TGTGCAAGTCGCTCTAGGGGTACTGACAGGTCTAACGAAAAACTGTTTTTT	TRBJ1-4	TRBV12-2	NA	NA
CAWRTTGLAGSFYEQYF	TGTGCCTGGAGGACAACGGGACTAGCGGGCAGTTTCTACGAGCAGTACTTC	TRBJ2-7	TRBV30	NA	TRBD2
CASSLVAGLGYEQYF	TGCGCCAGCAGCTTGGTGGCAGGGCTTGGGTACGAGCAGTACTTC	TRBJ2-7	TRBV5-1	NA	NA
CASEESSGNTIYF	TGTGCCAGCGAGGAGAGCTCTGGAAACACCATATATTTT	TRBJ1-3	TRBV28	NA	NA
CASSLRQGAHEQYF	TGTGCCAGCAGCTTAAGGCAGGGGGCCCACGAGCAGTACTTC	TRBJ2-7	TRBV7-6	once	TRBD1
CASTVLAGTGENTEAFF	TGTGCCAGCACGGTATTAGCCGGGACAGGGGAGAACACTGAAGCTTTCTTT	TRBJ1-1	TRBV21-1	once	NA
CASSEDYGTQYF	TGTGCCAGCAGTGAAGATTACGGGACCCAGTACTTC	TRBJ2-5	TRBV2	NA	NA
CASSYSGTGVTEAFF	TGTGCCAGCAGTTACTCGGGGACAGGGGTCACTGAAGCTTTCTTT	TRBJ1-1	TRBV6-5	NA	TRBD1
CASSLGAHTDTQYF	TGCGCCAGCAGCTTGGGGGCTCACACAGATACGCAGTATTTT	TRBJ2-3	TRBV5-1	NA	NA
CASSAGFEAFF	TGTGCCAGCAGCGCGGGGTTTGAAGCTTTCTTT	TRBJ1-1	TRBV11-2	NA	NA
CASSLAERERTNEQFF	TGCGCCAGCAGCTTGGCCGAGAGGGAGAGGACGAATGAGCAGTTCTTC	TRBJ2-1	TRBV5-1	few	NA
CASSLDREVGGYTF	TGTGCCAGCAGTTTAGACAGGGAGGTGGGTGGCTACACCTTC	TRBJ1-2	TRBV28	NA	TRBD1
CASSPPRGRLEKTTTGYTF	TGTGCCAGCAGCCCCCCCAGGGGCAGATTAGAGAAAACTACGACGGGCTACACCTTC	TRBJ1-2	TRBV5-6	once	NA
CASIDPRGVGGANVLTF	TGTGCCAGCATCGACCCCCGGGGTGTCGGCGGGGCCAACGTCCTGACTTTC	TRBJ2-6	TRBV28	NA	NA
CAWSVRGSGELFF	TGTGCCTGGAGTGTAAGGGGGTCCGGGGAGCTGTTTTTT	TRBJ2-2	TRBV30	NA	NA
CASHPTGTEAFF	TGTGCCAGCCATCCGACAGGCACTGAAGCTTTCTTT	TRBJ1-1	TRBV7-2	NA	NA
CASSYTENTEAFF	TGTGCCAGCAGCTATACAGAGAACACTGAAGCTTTCTTT	TRBJ1-1	TRBV7-9	once	NA
CASGFQGGYGYTF	TGTGCCAGCGGTTTCCAGGGTGGCTATGGCTACACCTTC	TRBJ1-2	TRBV27	few	NA
CASSFFIGASGGSSYNEQFF	TGCGCCAGCAGCTTTTTTATAGGCGCTAGCGGGGGGAGCTCCTACAATGAGCAGTTCTTC	TRBJ2-1	TRBV5-1	few	TRBD2
CASSLSSWTEAFF	TGTGCCAGCAGCTTGAGTTCTTGGACTGAAGCTTTCTTT	TRBJ1-1	TRBV7-2	few	NA
CAISETGTGVSPLHF	TGTGCCATCAGTGAGACCGGGACAGGGGTTTCACCCCTCCACTTT	TRBJ1-6	TRBV10-3	NA	TRBD1
CASSLIPASGGRTNTGELFF	TGCGCCAGCAGTTTAATTCCGGCTAGCGGGGGGCGGACGAACACCGGGGAGCTGTTTTTT	TRBJ2-2	TRBV5-1	NA	TRBD2
CASSFASGISYEQYF	TGTGCCAGCAGTTTCGCGTCAGGCATTTCCTACGAGCAGTACTTC	TRBJ2-7	TRBV6-5	once	NA
CASSYSNPGWTEAFF	TGTGCCAGCAGTTACTCGAATCCGGGGTGGACTGAAGCTTTCTTT	TRBJ1-1	TRBV6-6	NA	NA
CASSYPITATNEKLFF	TGTGCCAGCAGCTACCCTATTACAGCAACTAATGAAAAACTGTTTTTT	TRBJ1-4	TRBV7-9	NA	NA
CAISQPPGQLLAKNIQYF	TGTGCCATCAGTCAGCCCCCGGGACAGTTATTAGCCAAAAACATTCAGTACTTC	TRBJ2-4	TRBV10-3	NA	TRBD1
CASSLGAGSELFF	TGTGCCAGCAGCTTAGGGGCAGGGTCCGAGCTGTTTTTT	TRBJ1-4	TRBV11-3	NA	NA
CATSRVWDRGRTNTEAFF	TGTGCCACCAGCAGAGTTTGGGACAGGGGGCGAACTAACACTGAAGCTTTCTTT	TRBJ1-1	TRBV15	NA	TRBD1
CASRLGNYGYTF	TGTGCCAGCAGACTGGGCAACTATGGCTACACCTTC	TRBJ1-2	TRBV28	once	NA
CASSEDTGGAGSLGYTF	TGTGCCAGCAGTGAAGATACAGGGGGCGCAGGATCCTTAGGCTACACCTTC	TRBJ1-2	TRBV6-1	NA	TRBD1
CASRPDRAYGYTF	TGTGCCAGCAGACCGGACAGGGCGTATGGCTACACCTTC	TRBJ1-2	TRBV6-5	NA	TRBD1
CAISVGLAYEQFF	TGTGCCATCAGTGTTGGACTAGCCTATGAGCAGTTCTTC	TRBJ2-1	TRBV10-3	few	TRBD2
CASSLKGAKAFF	TGTGCCAGCAGTTTAAAAGGGGCTAAAGCTTTCTTT	TRBJ1-1	TRBV28	NA	NA
CASDSGNTIYF	TGTGCCAGCGACTCCGGAAACACCATATATTTT	TRBJ1-3	TRBV6-6	NA	NA
CASSGTPLSQDNTQYF	TGTGCCAGCAGCGGGACACCCTTGTCACAAGACAATACGCAGTATTTT	TRBJ2-3	TRBV5-8	once	NA
CASSPVGGAGEKLFF	TGTGCCAGTAGTCCCGTGGGAGGGGCAGGTGAAAAACTGTTTTTT	TRBJ1-4	TRBV19	NA	NA
CASGPPGDTQYF	TGTGCTAGTGGTCCGCCGGGAGATACGCAGTATTTT	TRBJ2-3	TRBV12-5	NA	NA
CASSNLGQGASLLHF	TGTGCCAGTTCCAACCTTGGACAGGGGGCTTCACTCCTCCACTTT	TRBJ1-6	TRBV6-1	NA	TRBD1
CASREAGAQYF	TGTGCCAGCAGGGAGGCTGGGGCCCAGTACTTC	TRBJ2-5	TRBV6-1	few	NA
CASSSPSGSNQPQHF	TGTGCCAGCAGTTCACCGTCGGGGAGCAATCAGCCCCAGCATTTT	TRBJ1-5	TRBV28	NA	NA
CASSDVVTSPYEQYF	TGTGCCAGCAGTGATGTGGTAACATCACCCTACGAGCAGTACTTC	TRBJ2-7	TRBV2	NA	NA
CASSRGQGEGGELFF	TGTGCCAGCAGTCGCGGACAGGGTGAGGGCGGGGAGCTGTTTTTT	TRBJ2-2	TRBV4-2	few	TRBD1
CASSTRGLAKNIQYF	TGTGCCAGCAGTACCAGGGGGCTAGCCAAAAACATTCAGTACTTC	TRBJ2-4	TRBV6-6	large	TRBD1
CASSFQSQLTGLFPTNEKLFF	TGCGCCAGCAGCTTTCAATCACAGTTGACAGGGTTGTTCCCAACTAATGAAAAACTGTTTTTT	TRBJ1-4	TRBV5-1	NA	TRBD1
CASSAQTGVIVEQFF	TGTGCCAGCAGCGCCCAGACAGGGGTTATAGTAGAGCAGTTCTTC	TRBJ2-1	TRBV7-2	few	TRBD1
CASSLVTEAFF	TGTGCCAGCAGCCTCGTCACTGAAGCTTTCTTT	TRBJ1-1	TRBV2	NA	NA